The following is a T cell receptor beta chain sequence with its context. The target antigen is unknown. This record comes from a study of neoadjuvant anti-PD-1 for oral cavity cancer. Across the whole study: Most patients had three to four biweekly doses of 3 mg/kg nivolumab before resection. Findings and limits, study-wide: Treg/Th17 ratio rose with pretreatment blood and fell with post-treatment tumor TCRbeta clonality.

Patients had HPV-negative, locally advanced oral cavity squamous cell carcinoma. Generated by immunoSEQ multiplex PCR, the TCRdb table keeps only in-frame clones and is missing some. The data contain around 6,700 clones, 55% to 75% of them singletons. The clonotype comes from a person aged 35-79 years with oral cavity squamous cell carcinoma. The sequenced sample was PBMCs, obtained before nivolumab (anti-PD-1) treatment.

The CDR3 loop is CASSPTGWGRNTEAFF. The CDR3 DNA reads TGTGCCAGCAGCCCGACAGGATGGGGGAGAAACACTGAAGCTTTCTTT. This chain connects TRBV4-2 to TRBJ1-1, with D possibly TRBD1 on 6 matching bases. Trimming removed 4 bases at V and 2 bases at J, with 17 bases between. This CDR3 region has 16 residues. Germline CDR1 LGHNA, CDR2 YNFKEQ.